A selection of T cell receptor beta chains follows, all from one sample in a study of T-cell reconstitution after alpha-beta-depleted transplantation in children. Via MiXCR, TCRdb re-called the PCR reads, giving one row per CDR3 protein. The table records about a million distinct CDR3 sequences, 25% to 30% of them present only once. Specimen: PBMCs, mostly from graft donor cells, collected 360 days after TCRalphabeta/CD19-depleted stem cell transplant. All receptors come from a boy younger than two who had a stem cell transplant for SCID, so the T cells may come from the graft donor. Each CDR3 is given without its conserved first and last residue. Fields, in order: CDR3 protein, V gene.

CDR3: ATRGLASTDTQY
V: TRBV27

CDR3: ASSWRTGARTGELF
V: TRBV5-1

CDR3: SGDTPPHTQY
V: TRBV20-1

CDR3: SARVGGAAQETQY
V: TRBV20-1

CDR3: ASRYSPHRGLGTEAF
V: TRBV19

CDR3: ASSLRPGQGIYEQY
V: TRBV7-8

CDR3: ASSLVSVKNEKLF
V: TRBV11-1

CDR3: ASSLWGTRSGNEQF
V: TRBV12-3/TRBV12-4

CDR3: ASSYGTGWSEQY
V: TRBV6-2/TRBV6-3

CDR3: SARLGITGELF
V: TRBV20-1

CDR3: ATSRQGAGDEQY
V: TRBV15

CDR3: ASSQASQVNTEAF
V: TRBV14

CDR3: ASSLTGGRTGELF
V: TRBV12-3/TRBV12-4

CDR3: ASSYDRNYGYT
V: TRBV6-6

CDR3: ASSLFFGRLAPYEQY
V: TRBV5-1

CDR3: ATSDQRGGPGELF
V: TRBV15

CDR3: ASSHWDTYQETQY
V: TRBV10-2